These T cell receptor beta chains were read from a single sample in a study of cytomegalovirus exposure and HLA in healthy donors. Profiling relied on immunoSEQ multiplex PCR, and the TCRdb table lists in-frame clones only, not all of them. Among around 100,000 clones, roughly 66% were seen once, and the ten largest hold roughly 2.4%. Sequenced: PBMCs. These receptor sequences come from a woman aged 25 to 39 in good health and CMV-seronegative. CDR3s include the opening cysteine and the closing phenylalanine or tryptophan. The D gene is left open where the match is weak. Size is stated for part of the rows, as once, few or many counts, or as a class when the clone is expanded.

V	J	D	size	CDR3	DNA
TRBV5-4	TRBJ1-2	TRBD1	few	CASSLNRGFGYTF	TGTGCCAGCAGCTTGAACAGGGGGTTCGGCTACACCTTC
TRBV30	TRBJ2-7	NA	NA	CAWSETGYSEQYF	TGTGCCTGGAGTGAAACAGGGTACAGCGAGCAGTACTTC
TRBV7-9	TRBJ1-1	NA	NA	CASSPIGRTNTEAFF	TGTGCCAGCAGCCCCATCGGGAGGACCAACACTGAAGCTTTCTTT
TRBV5-1	TRBJ2-4	TRBD1	NA	CASSHPDRAIQYF	TGCGCCAGCAGCCACCCGGACAGGGCCATTCAGTACTTC
TRBV4-3	TRBJ1-4	NA	NA	CASSLTGISEKLFF	TGCGCCAGCAGCCTCACAGGGATTAGTGAAAAACTGTTTTTT
TRBV7-6	TRBJ2-7	TRBD1	NA	CASSRMSDRNEQYF	TGTGCCAGCAGCCGAATGTCGGACAGGAACGAGCAGTACTTC
TRBV30	TRBJ2-7	TRBD1	NA	CAWSVTGAEQYF	TGTGCCTGGAGTGTAACAGGGGCCGAGCAGTACTTC
TRBV5-4	TRBJ1-1	NA	NA	CASSLDRGAEAFF	TGTGCCAGCAGCTTGGATAGGGGCGCTGAAGCTTTCTTT
TRBV6-4	TRBJ1-1	NA	many	CASSDLLNYPGLQNTEAFF	TGTGCCAGCAGTGATCTACTCAATTATCCGGGACTGCAGAACACTGAAGCTTTCTTT
TRBV7-2	TRBJ2-1	NA	NA	CASSGGRYNEQFF	TGTGCCAGCAGCGGCGGGCGGTACAATGAGCAGTTCTTC
TRBV7-9	TRBJ1-1	NA	NA	CASSYLGPTDTEAFF	TGTGCCAGCAGCTACCTCGGACCGACAGACACTGAAGCTTTCTTT
TRBV6-1	TRBJ2-1	TRBD2	NA	CASISGSAGDEQFF	TGTGCCAGCATTAGCGGGAGTGCGGGGGATGAGCAGTTCTTC
TRBV6-4	TRBJ1-2	NA	NA	CARTQQGGLNYGYTF	TGTGCCAGAACTCAACAGGGAGGGTTGAACTATGGCTACACCTTC
TRBV9	TRBJ2-7	TRBD1	NA	CASSAGTGGYEQYF	TGTGCCAGCAGCGCCGGGACAGGGGGCTACGAGCAGTACTTC
TRBV7-9	TRBJ1-4	TRBD1	once	CASSGQGFGDEKLFF	TGTGCCAGCAGCGGACAGGGGTTTGGGGATGAAAAACTGTTTTTT
TRBV5-5	TRBJ2-1	NA	NA	CASSSGVYNEQFF	TGTGCCAGCAGTTCGGGAGTCTACAATGAGCAGTTCTTC
TRBV4-1	TRBJ2-3	NA	few	CASSPRQISSTDTQYF	TGCGCCAGCAGCCCCCGACAGATCAGTAGCACAGATACGCAGTATTTT
TRBV7-6	TRBJ2-1	NA	NA	CASSISYAGATYNEQFF	TGTGCCAGCAGCATTTCTTACGCGGGGGCTACCTACAATGAGCAGTTCTTC
TRBV7-2	TRBJ2-1	TRBD2	NA	CASSLMLAGFYNEQFF	TGTGCCAGCAGCTTAATGCTAGCGGGGTTCTACAATGAGCAGTTCTTC
TRBV7-8	TRBJ2-7	TRBD2	few	CASSLGGTSGSIEQYF	TGTGCCAGCAGCTTAGGGGGGACTAGCGGGAGCATCGAGCAGTACTTC
TRBV28	TRBJ2-1	TRBD1	NA	CASSFGQVYNEQFF	TGTGCCAGCAGTTTCGGACAGGTCTACAATGAGCAGTTCTTC
TRBV9	TRBJ2-6	TRBD1	NA	CASSETGGSGANVLTF	TGTGCCAGCAGCGAAACAGGGGGGTCTGGGGCCAACGTCCTGACTTTC
TRBV5-4	TRBJ2-7	TRBD1	NA	CASSLGPGGQSPYEQYF	TGTGCCAGCAGCTTGGGCCCTGGGGGACAGAGCCCCTACGAGCAGTACTTC
TRBV2	TRBJ1-1	TRBD1	NA	CASTQLGTGLEAFF	TGTGCCAGCACTCAACTGGGGACAGGTCTTGAAGCTTTCTTT
TRBV7-9	TRBJ1-2	NA	NA	CASSLTQTGPYGYTF	TGTGCCAGCAGCTTAACCCAGACAGGACCCTATGGCTACACCTTC
TRBV2	TRBJ1-1	NA	NA	CASSQGQLTEAFF	TGTGCCAGCAGTCAAGGACAGTTAACTGAAGCTTTCTTT
TRBV2	TRBJ1-2	TRBD1	NA	CASRDRVNYGYTF	TGTGCCAGCAGGGACAGGGTTAACTATGGCTACACCTTC
TRBV5-6	TRBJ1-5	NA	NA	CASSFWTVRQPQHF	TGTGCCAGCAGCTTTTGGACAGTCCGTCAGCCCCAGCATTTT
TRBV2	TRBJ2-5	TRBD2	NA	CASNLAGGFGETQYF	TGTGCCAGCAACTTAGCGGGAGGGTTCGGAGAGACCCAGTACTTC
TRBV9	TRBJ1-1	NA	NA	CASSLQGDTEAFF	TGTGCCAGCAGCCTTCAAGGGGACACTGAAGCTTTCTTT
TRBV4-2	TRBJ2-5	TRBD2	few	CASSQELAGGQWGETQYF	TGTGCCAGCAGCCAAGAACTAGCGGGAGGGCAATGGGGAGAGACCCAGTACTTC
TRBV5-1	TRBJ2-5	NA	NA	CASSTGTLQETQYF	TGCGCCAGCAGCACAGGGACACTACAAGAGACCCAGTACTTC
TRBV4-1	TRBJ2-1	TRBD1	NA	CASSQGSGGYSYNEQFF	TGCGCCAGCAGCCAAGGCTCAGGGGGCTACTCCTACAATGAGCAGTTCTTC
TRBV28	TRBJ2-7	NA	NA	CASSLWSRAPYEQYF	TGTGCCAGCAGTTTATGGTCCAGGGCTCCCTACGAGCAGTACTTC
TRBV25-1	TRBJ2-1	TRBD2	NA	CASSTLSGNSNEQFF	TGTGCCAGCAGTACCCTTAGCGGGAACAGCAATGAGCAGTTCTTC
TRBV27	TRBJ1-2	NA	NA	CASSLVSNGRYGYTF	TGTGCCAGCAGCTTAGTATCTAATGGTCGCTATGGCTACACCTTC
TRBV7-9	TRBJ2-1	TRBD2	NA	CASSLTSGLLNDEQFF	TGTGCCAGCAGCTTGACTAGCGGACTACTAAACGATGAGCAGTTCTTC
TRBV2	TRBJ1-4	TRBD1	NA	CASNGQGALNEKLFF	TGTGCCAGCAACGGACAGGGGGCCCTCAATGAAAAACTGTTTTTT
TRBV28	TRBJ2-5	TRBD1	NA	CASRSLGWTGETQYF	TGTGCCAGCAGGTCGTTGGGCTGGACAGGAGAGACCCAGTACTTC
TRBV7-9	TRBJ2-7	TRBD1	NA	CASSLGRTGGREQYF	TGTGCCAGCAGCTTAGGTCGGACAGGAGGACGCGAGCAGTACTTC
TRBV18	TRBJ1-1	NA	NA	CASSPPRGEAFF	TGTGCCAGCTCACCACCGAGAGGGGAAGCTTTCTTT
TRBV4-1	TRBJ2-1	TRBD2	NA	CASSLGTSGSSSHNEQFF	TGCGCCAGCAGCCTCGGGACTAGCGGGAGTAGTTCCCACAATGAGCAGTTCTTC
TRBV19	TRBJ1-2	NA	few	CASSNVGSRYGYTF	TGTGCCAGTAGTAACGTCGGCTCGCGGTATGGCTACACCTTC
TRBV5-4	TRBJ2-7	TRBD1	NA	CASGLQGATYEQYF	TGTGCCAGCGGGTTGCAGGGGGCAACCTACGAGCAGTACTTC
TRBV25-1	TRBJ2-7	TRBD1	NA	CASRGQSSYEQYF	TGTGCCAGCCGGGGACAGAGCTCCTACGAGCAGTACTTC
TRBV27	TRBJ2-7	TRBD1	NA	CASSSRGPMGYEQYF	TGTGCCAGCAGTTCCAGGGGGCCTATGGGGTACGAGCAGTACTTC
TRBV4-3	TRBJ1-3	NA	NA	CASSQGGQGTTIYF	TGCGCCAGCAGCCAAGGGGGGCAGGGAACCACCATATATTTT
TRBV13	TRBJ2-7	TRBD1	NA	CASSPTGMAYEQYF	TGTGCCAGCAGCCCGACAGGGATGGCCTACGAGCAGTACTTC
TRBV28	TRBJ1-3	NA	NA	CASSLFSGFESGNTIYF	TGTGCCAGCAGTTTATTCTCGGGTTTCGAGAGTGGAAACACCATATATTTT
TRBV6-6	TRBJ1-1	NA	NA	CASNPRTKNTEAFF	TGTGCCAGCAATCCTCGGACAAAGAACACTGAAGCTTTCTTT
TRBV28	TRBJ2-7	TRBD1	NA	CASSMQDRGNEQYF	TGTGCCAGCAGTATGCAGGACAGGGGAAACGAGCAGTACTTC
TRBV15	TRBJ2-1	NA	NA	CATRENWYNEQFF	TGTGCCACCAGAGAGAACTGGTACAATGAGCAGTTCTTC
TRBV18	TRBJ1-1	TRBD1	NA	CASSLGQVNTEAFF	TGTGCCAGCTCACTGGGACAGGTGAACACTGAAGCTTTCTTT
TRBV5-6	TRBJ2-5	NA	few	CASSLSLNFLGETQYF	TGTGCCAGCAGCTTGAGCCTAAACTTCCTTGGAGAGACCCAGTACTTC
TRBV7-6	TRBJ2-7	TRBD2	few	CASSLGLAPTYEQYF	TGTGCCAGCAGCTTAGGACTAGCGCCTACCTACGAGCAGTACTTC